These 15 T cell receptor beta chains came from one sample sequenced in a study of blood T cell repertoires in COVID-19. TCRdb's copy holds only in-frame clones and misses some; the assay was immunoSEQ multiplex PCR. The sample has about 300,000 clones, approximately 88% seen once. Sample: peripheral blood. The receptors shown here come from a man younger than 35 who had recovered from COVID-19.

This clone was counted once. The rearrangement uses TRBV6-5 and TRBJ2-1, with 10 bases lining up with TRBD1. Germline V CDR1 and CDR2: MNHEY, SVGAGI. The ends lost 2 bases at V and 6 bases at J; junction bases unmatched: 4. The CDR3 is 15 amino acids. CDR3 sequence (DNA): TGTGCCAGCAGTTACGGGACAGGGGCCGCCAATGAGCAGTTCTTC. It codes for CASSYGTGAANEQFF.

This chain uses TRBV6-1 with TRBJ2-1; D is undetermined. The ends were cut back, 0 bases at V and 9 bases at J, with 6 bases in the middle. The CDR3 is made up of 12 amino acids. Germline V lookup: CDR1 MNHNS, CDR2 SASEGT. DNA of the CDR3: TGTGCCAGCAGTGAAGCGTCTACTGAGCAGTTCTTC. Translation: CASSEASTEQFF.

The CDR3 DNA is TGTGCCAGCAGCGACAGGGGGAAGAACACCGGGGAGCTGTTTTTT. The encoded protein is CASSDRGKNTGELFF. The chain is built from TRBV14 and TRBJ2-2; 9 bases match TRBD1. The CDR3 sequence is 15 residues long. The germline CDR1 and CDR2 sequences are SGHDN and FVKESK. With V trimmed by 5 bases and J by 1 base, 2 bases remained unmatched.

The chain uses TRBV7-9 and TRBJ2-5; D is unresolved. The germline CDR1 and CDR2 sequences are SEHNR and FQNEAQ (reference sequence). Deletions cut 5 bases from V and 4 bases from J, with 5 bases between. The CDR3 runs 11 residues. The CDR3 sequence is CASSPIETQYF. The CDR3 bases are TGTGCCAGCAGCCCTATAGAGACCCAGTACTTC.

The genes are TRBV2 and TRBJ2-5; 8 bases are shared with TRBD2. J was trimmed by 4 bases and V by 5 bases; bases with no gene match: 9. The CDR3 spans 15 residues. Germline loops: CDR1 SNHLY, CDR2 FYNNEI. In DNA form, the CDR3 reads TGTGCCAGCAGTCAATCTGGACTAGCCACAGAGACCCAGTACTTC. Translation gives CASSQSGLATETQYF.

The rearrangement links TRBV19 to TRBJ1-5; maybe TRBD1 (6 bases). The CDR3 contains 18 residues. Germline CDR1 reads LNHDA; CDR2 reads SQIVND (reference sequence). V dropped 0 bases and J dropped 7 bases, with 22 bases sitting between them. This chain's CDR3 is CASSIDPYYRDTNQPQHF. In nucleotides, the CDR3 is TGTGCCAGTAGTATAGATCCGTACTACAGGGATACGAACCAGCCCCAGCATTTT. Full variable domain (missing parts from reference TRBV19 and TRBJ1-5): DGGITQSPKYLFRKEGQNVTLSCEQNLNHDAMYWYRQDPGQGLRLIYYSQIVNDFQKGDIAEGYSVSREKKESFPLTVTSAQKNPTAFYLCASSIDPYYRDTNQPQHFGDGTRLSIL.

The chain carries TRBV6-5 and TRBJ2-2; D is possibly TRBD1 (5 bases). Germline CDR1 MNHEY, CDR2 SVGAGI. V lost 0 bases, J lost 4 bases, and 12 bases lay in between. The CDR3 is made up of 16 amino acids. CDR3 sequence: CASSYSLQGGTGELFF. For the CDR3, the DNA is TGTGCCAGCAGTTACTCGCTCCAGGGCGGCACCGGGGAGCTGTTTTTT.

The J gene is TRBJ2-1, the V gene TRBV30; D might be TRBD2 (6 bases). The CDR3 has 13 residues. The V gene's germline CDR1 is GTSNPN and CDR2 SVGIG (reference sequence). The V gene lost 4 bases and the J gene lost 3 bases, with 10 bases spanning the gap. CDR3 region: CAWIRGNYNEQFF. CDR3 DNA: TGTGCCTGGATCCGGGGGAACTACAATGAGCAGTTCTTC.

This sequence joins TRBV5-1 and TRBJ1-1, with 9 bases fitting TRBD1. The CDR3 runs to 16 residues. The ends lost 4 bases at V and 2 bases at J; junction bases unmatched: 9. Germline V gene data show CDR1 as SGHRS and CDR2 as YFSETQ. This CDR3 reads CASSARTGVTNTEAFF. In DNA, the CDR3 is TGCGCCAGCAGCGCTCGGACAGGGGTTACCAACACTGAAGCTTTCTTT.

The V and J genes are TRBV19 and TRBJ1-5, with D possibly TRBD1 on 5 matching bases. V dropped 3 bases and J dropped 2 bases, with 11 bases sitting between them. Per the germline V gene, CDR1 is LNHDA and CDR2 is SQIVND (reference sequence). There are 15 residues in the CDR3. Here the CDR3 DNA reads TGTGCCAGTAGTATGACGGGACTCGGCAATCAGCCCCAGCATTTT. It codes for CASSMTGLGNQPQHF.

The V gene is TRBV10-3, the J gene TRBJ1-6; a possible D gene is TRBD1 (6 bases). V was cut by 5 bases and J by 8 bases, with 25 bases left in between. In germline, CDR1 is ENHRY, CDR2 SYGVKD. This CDR3 contains 18 residues. CDR3 coding DNA: TGTGCCATCAGTCCCTTACCCGGACAGCCTCAATCTTATTCACCCCTCCACTTT. This gives the protein CAISPLPGQPQSYSPLHF.

This clone was seen just once. V usage is TRBV27 and J usage is TRBJ2-5; 9 bases are a match to TRBD2. The J segment lost 2 bases and the V segment lost 2 bases, leaving 3 bases of the junction unmatched. The germline gives CDR1 MNHEY, CDR2 SMNVEV (reference sequence). The CDR3 contains 15 residues. The chain's CDR3 is CASSLGLAGQETQYF. The CDR3 region has the DNA TGTGCCAGCAGTTTAGGTCTAGCGGGACAAGAGACCCAGTACTTC.

The chain joins TRBV10-2 to TRBJ2-1; D perhaps matches TRBD2 (6 bases). The V end lost 5 bases, the J end lost 3 bases, and 14 bases lay between the germline ends. This CDR3 spans 15 amino acids. CDR1 and CDR2 (germline): WSHSY, SAAADI. The chain's CDR3 is CASSRARGVYNEQFF. For the CDR3, the DNA is TGCGCCAGCAGTAGGGCTCGCGGGGTCTACAATGAGCAGTTCTTC.

V usage is TRBV7-8 and J usage is TRBJ1-1; D is undetermined. Germline V lookup: CDR1 SGHVS, CDR2 FQNEAQ. This CDR3 has 15 amino acids. Trimming took off 1 base at V and 4 bases at J, with 13 bases between the two ends. DNA for the CDR3: TGTGCCAGCAGCTTAGATGCGGAAGCACCCACTGAAGCTTTCTTT. It specifies CASSLDAEAPTEAFF. Full variable domain (rest looked up from reference TRBV7-8 and TRBJ1-1): GAGVSQSPRYKVAKRGQDVALRCDPISGHVSLFWYQQALGQGPEFLTYFQNEAQLDKSGLPSDRFFAERPEGSVSTLKIQRTQQEDSAVYLCASSLDAEAPTEAFFGQGTRLTVV.

The chain recombines TRBV19 with TRBJ1-2; D remains ambiguous. CDR1 is LNHDA and CDR2 is SQIVND in the germline V gene (reference sequence). The V end lost 5 bases, the J end lost 5 bases, and 9 bases lay between the germline ends. CDR3 length: 12 amino acids. CDR3 residues: CASSVLGYGYTF. Here the CDR3 DNA reads TGTGCCAGTAGTGTTCTAGGATATGGCTACACCTTC.